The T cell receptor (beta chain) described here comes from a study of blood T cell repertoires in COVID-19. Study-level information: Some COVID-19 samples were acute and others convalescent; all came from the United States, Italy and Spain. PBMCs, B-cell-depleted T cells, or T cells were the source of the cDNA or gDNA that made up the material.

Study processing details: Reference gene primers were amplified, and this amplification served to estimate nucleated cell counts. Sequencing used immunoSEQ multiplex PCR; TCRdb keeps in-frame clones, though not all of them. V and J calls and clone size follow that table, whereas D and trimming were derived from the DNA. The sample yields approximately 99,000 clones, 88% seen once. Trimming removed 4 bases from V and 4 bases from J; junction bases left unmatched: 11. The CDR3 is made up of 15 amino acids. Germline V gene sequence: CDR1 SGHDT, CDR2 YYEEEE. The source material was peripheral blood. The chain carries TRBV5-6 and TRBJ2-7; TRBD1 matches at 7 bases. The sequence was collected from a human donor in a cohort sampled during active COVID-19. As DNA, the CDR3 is TGTGCCAGCAGCATGGGGACAGACTATCGGTACGAGCAGTACTTC. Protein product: CASSMGTDYRYEQYF.